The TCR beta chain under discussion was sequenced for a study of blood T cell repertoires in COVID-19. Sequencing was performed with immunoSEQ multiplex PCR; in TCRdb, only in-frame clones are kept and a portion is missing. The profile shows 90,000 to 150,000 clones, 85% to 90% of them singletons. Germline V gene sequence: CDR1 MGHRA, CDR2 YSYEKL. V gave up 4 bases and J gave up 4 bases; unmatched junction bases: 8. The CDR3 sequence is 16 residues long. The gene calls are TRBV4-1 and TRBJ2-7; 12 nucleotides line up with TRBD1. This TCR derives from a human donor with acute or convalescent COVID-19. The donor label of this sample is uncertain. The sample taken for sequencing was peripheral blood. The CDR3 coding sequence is TGCGCCAGCAGCCCGGGACAGGGGGCGCGGGCGTACGAGCAGTACTTC. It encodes CASSPGQGARAYEQYF.